Each of the 21 T cell receptor beta chains below was sequenced from the same sample in a study of T-cell memory formation after mild COVID-19. MiXCR, applied by TCRdb to the 5' RACE reads, yields one record per CDR3 protein. The sample has around 130,000 distinct CDR3 sequences, roughly 13% seen once. Sequenced material: PBMCs or a T cell subset sorted from them (not recorded which). The source is an adult woman who had mild COVID-19 (a few samples of this study predate the infection). Cell type and time point are not known.

The CDR3 coding sequence is TGTGCCACCAGCAGAGAATGGGATCGATACGAGCAGTACTTC. It translates to CATSREWDRYEQYF. V gene TRBV15 combines with J gene TRBJ2-7; no firm D call. V lost 0 bases to trimming and J lost 4 bases, with 10 bases between them. The CDR3 runs 14 residues. Germline values: CDR1 LNHNV, CDR2 YYDKDF (reference sequence).

The chain is built from TRBV20-1 and TRBJ2-7, with D tentatively TRBD2 (6 bases). CDR1 and CDR2 from the germline V gene are DFQATT and SNEGSKA (reference sequence). V was pared by 0 bases and J by 3 bases, with 12 bases between. The CDR3 is 14 residues long. DNA for the CDR3: TGCAGTGCTAGAGAGTCCTGGGACTTCTACGAGCAGTACTTC. Amino acid sequence: CSARESWDFYEQYF.

This clonotype was seen a few times. The chain carries TRBV29-1 and TRBJ2-7; a possible D gene is TRBD2 (6 bases). Trimming took 6 bases from V and 7 from J, leaving 16 bases between them. This CDR3 has 12 residues. The germline V gene has CDR1 SQVTM and CDR2 ANQGSEA. The CDR3 DNA sequence: TGCAGCGTCCTAGCGCCTACGGGGGAGCAGTACTTC. Protein sequence: CSVLAPTGEQYF.

In this sample, this clonotype turned up a few times. CDR3 nucleotide sequence: TGTGCCAGCAGTTTGACTGGGTTAAGGTCCTTGAACACTGAAGCTTTCTTT. Its translation: CASSLTGLRSLNTEAFF. This chain links TRBV27 with TRBJ1-1; no reliable D call. CDR3 size: 17 residues. Germline V gene sequence: CDR1 MNHEY, CDR2 SMNVEV (reference sequence). V was clipped by 3 bases and J by 0 bases, with 17 bases between them.

This clonotype showed up many times. J is TRBJ1-5 and V is TRBV7-2; D possibly corresponds to TRBD1 (6 bases). V lost 5 bases and J lost 7, with 15 bases in between. The germline V gene has CDR1 SGHTA and CDR2 FQGNSA. The CDR3 consists of 14 residues. CDR3 protein: CASSPGGWGQPQHF. The DNA for the CDR3 is TGTGCCAGCAGCCCTGGGGGCTGGGGGCAGCCCCAGCATTTT.

This clonotype turned up a few times. The chain joins TRBV6-6 to TRBJ1-1; a possible D gene is TRBD1 (6 bases). The CDR3 extends over 13 amino acids. From germline, CDR1 is MNHNY and CDR2 SVGAGI (reference sequence). V was shortened by 7 bases and J by 7 bases, with 16 bases between the two germline ends. In nucleotides, the CDR3 is TGTGCCAGCACCACGGGGGAGGGGGGTGAAGCTTTCTTT. Residues: CASTTGEGGEAFF.

This clonotype was counted a few times. The CDR3 sequence: CASSLTADYEQYF. The CDR3 nucleotides read TGTGCCAGCAGCTTAACTGCGGACTACGAGCAGTACTTC. The V gene is TRBV11-2, the J gene TRBJ2-7; D not certain. The CDR3 extends over 13 amino acids. Trimming removed 2 bases from V and 3 bases from J, with 8 bases in between. Germline V CDR1 and CDR2: SGHAT, FQNNGV.

This clonotype was seen only a few times. The J gene is TRBJ1-6, the V gene TRBV13; D is perhaps TRBD1 (6 bases). With 5 bases removed from V and 10 bases from J, the gap between germline ends came to 15 bases. The CDR3 has 14 residues. From germline, CDR1 is PRHDT and CDR2 FYEKMQ (reference sequence). As DNA, the CDR3 is TGTGCCAGCAGCAGCGGACAGTCGGAATCACCCCTCCACTTT. Translation: CASSSGQSESPLHF.

CDR3 residues: CASSLGLSYEQYV. The CDR3 nucleotides are TGTGCCAGCAGCTTGGGACTTTCCTACGAGCAGTACGTC. The chain joins TRBV7-6 to TRBJ2-7; D is possibly TRBD2 (6 bases). Germline CDR1 SGHVS, CDR2 FNYEAQ. Trimming removed 3 bases at V and 1 base at J, with 7 bases between. The CDR3 runs 13 residues.

The chain combines TRBV12-3 or TRBV12-4 with TRBJ1-1; 7 nucleotides match TRBD1. The CDR3 contains 14 residues. Trimming removed 3 bases from V and 7 bases from J; junction bases left unmatched: 8. The CDR3 DNA reads TGTGCCAGCAGTTTGGTGGCAGGGGGGAATGAAGCTTTCTTT. This encodes CASSLVAGGNEAFF.

This rearrangement joins TRBV6-2 or TRBV6-3 to TRBJ2-3, with 14 nucleotides matching TRBD2. This CDR3 is built from 16 residues. V shed 5 bases and J 6 bases; nucleotides not matched to a gene: 7. Germline values: CDR1 MNHEY, CDR2 SVGEGT. In nucleotides, the CDR3 is TGTGCCAGCAGTCCCGGATGGACTAGCGGGAGGGATACGCAGTATTTT. Protein: CASSPGWTSGRDTQYF.

The sample holds many counts of this clonotype. The chain links TRBV7-6 to TRBJ2-3; TRBD1 aligns across 10 bases. Germline CDR1 reads SGHVS; CDR2 reads FNYEAQ. The CDR3 contains 16 residues. V lost 1 base and J lost 4; bases outside the gene matches: 5. The CDR3 spells CASSLEGDRGSDTQYF. The CDR3 DNA reads as TGTGCCAGCAGCTTAGAAGGGGACAGGGGTTCAGATACGCAGTATTTT.

The sample holds a few counts of this clonotype. This chain joins TRBV5-6 and TRBJ2-3; D might be TRBD2 (5 bases). Trimming took off 4 bases at V and 2 bases at J, with 20 bases between the two ends. The CDR3 sequence is 17 residues long. Germline V gene sequence: CDR1 SGHDT, CDR2 YYEEEE. For the CDR3, the DNA is TGTGCCAGCAGCGGAGGCATTGAGACGCCATACACAGATACGCAGTATTTT. This gives the protein CASSGGIETPYTDTQYF.

There are many counts of this clonotype. The V call is TRBV7-9, the J call TRBJ2-5, with a possible D match to TRBD2 (5 bases). This CDR3 is 14 amino acids long. Germline V gene data show CDR1 as SEHNR and CDR2 as FQNEAQ (reference sequence). The V end lost 5 bases, the J end lost 5 bases, and 15 bases lay between the germline ends. CDR3 nucleotide sequence: TGTGCCAGCAGCCCCCCTTCCGGCGGGGAGACCCAGTACTTC. This codes for CASSPPSGGETQYF.

This clonotype was counted only a few times. The chain employs TRBV29-1 and TRBJ2-7, with TRBD1 matching over 7 bases. V shed 6 bases, J shed 3 bases, and the junction held 2 bases outside the gene matches. The germline gives CDR1 SQVTM, CDR2 ANQGSEA. There are 11 residues in the CDR3. The CDR3, as DNA: TGCAGCGTAGGACAGGACTACGAGCAGTACTTC. Translated: CSVGQDYEQYF.

This clonotype was counted only a few times. The CDR3 DNA is TGTGCCACCAGCAGAGATGAGACAGCGAGTAAGACCCAGTACTTC. Protein sequence: CATSRDETASKTQYF. The chain couples TRBV15 to TRBJ2-5, with TRBD1 as a possible D gene (5 bases). The CDR3 is 15 residues long. Germline loops: CDR1 LNHNV, CDR2 YYDKDF (reference sequence). Trimming removed 0 bases from V and 6 bases from J, with 14 bases in between.

J is TRBJ2-3 and V is TRBV2; D possibly corresponds to TRBD2 (6 bases). V lost 4 bases, J lost 3 bases, and 11 bases lay in between. This CDR3 has 14 amino acids. Germline loops: CDR1 SNHLY, CDR2 FYNNEI. In nucleotides, the CDR3 is TGTGCCAGCAGTGCTACTAGCTCGACAGATACGCAGTATTTT. Residues: CASSATSSTDTQYF.

The chain couples TRBV19 to TRBJ2-7; TRBD2 is a possible D gene (6 bases). Germline loops: CDR1 LNHDA, CDR2 SQIVND (reference sequence). The germline V and J ends were trimmed by 6 bases and 0 bases, with 12 bases remaining between them. CDR3 length equals 14 residues. The CDR3 loop reads CASSIGGSSYEQYF. Written as DNA, the CDR3 is TGTGCCAGTAGCATCGGAGGGAGCTCCTACGAGCAGTACTTC.

The chain has TRBV5-1 and TRBJ2-3; D may be TRBD1 (6 bases). CDR1 is SGHRS, CDR2 YFSETQ, per germline. Trimming removed 4 bases at V and 0 bases at J, with 21 bases between. This CDR3 is 18 amino acids long. The CDR3 region has the DNA TGCGCCAGCAGCCCGTCGGGGTCAGGGGTCACTAGCACAGATACGCAGTATTTT. It specifies CASSPSGSGVTSTDTQYF.

The chain has TRBV5-6 and TRBJ2-7; D possibly corresponds to TRBD1 (5 bases). The CDR3 covers 14 residues. V lost 0 bases and J lost 5, with 12 bases in between. CDR1 is SGHDT and CDR2 is YYEEEE in the germline V gene. The CDR3 spells CASSLAPQGDEQYF. CDR3 sequence (DNA): TGTGCCAGCAGCTTGGCCCCCCAGGGCGACGAGCAGTACTTC.

This clonotype showed up just a few times. The chain has TRBV9 and TRBJ2-1, with D tentatively TRBD2 (6 bases). CDR1 is SGDLS and CDR2 is YYNGEE in the germline V gene. The V gene lost 3 bases and the J gene lost 8 bases, with 15 bases spanning the gap. The CDR3 is 14 amino acids. CDR3 nucleotides: TGTGCCAGCAGCGCAGACAGTGCGGGGTATGAGCAGTTCTTC. As protein: CASSADSAGYEQFF.